This entry concerns a single T cell receptor (beta chain). This clone's antigen is unknown. No base quality values were provided; no much bigger clone lies one nucleotide off. The data derive from a study of blood T cell repertoires in COVID-19 (dated by TCRdb to the early 2020s). Background on the whole study: Samples covering the acute and convalescent phases of COVID-19 were provided by collaborators in the United States, Italy and Spain. The material from the prospective study consisted of cDNA or gDNA derived from T cells, B-cell-depleted T cells, or PBMCs. HLA class I and class II types, where available, came from metadata supplied by the sample provider rather than from assay-based typing. The repertoires were released in a freely available public database meant as a resource for research on the immune response to SARS-CoV-2. Samples were obtained from the ongoing ImmuneRACE study (first 160 participants) and from 1,254 subjects provided by 6 global collaborators. The sample metadata nearly always contained a de-identified subject ID, COVID-19 status, age in years and sex. Deeply sampled blood TCRbeta repertoires from subjects exposed to, actively infected with, or recovered from COVID-19 were included in the dataset.

Overall results and qualifications from the work: The amount of clinical and demographic metadata varied by source and participant and was provided uncurated.

The immunoSEQ Assay, a bias-controlled multiplex PCR, was used to amplify TCRbeta CDR3 regions from genomic DNA. From the authors' description of their analysis: The number of nucleated cells in each sample was estimated from the amplification of reference gene primers within the assay. To quantify the absolute abundance of each unique TCRbeta CDR3 rearrangement, sequence reads were collapsed and filtered. For each sample, productive Simpson clonality was calculated as the square root of Simpson's diversity index across productive rearrangements. TCRdb took over this immuneACCESS table, retaining in-frame rearrangements with V and J assigned. Such tables are incomplete; in checked studies, under half of the missing clones stem from an unresolved V gene, and the remainder is unexplained. D and trimming come from the DNA, and the V and J calls and clone size come from that table. The sample profile shows tens of thousands of clones; around 90% of them were found once. The ten largest make up less than 0.6% of the sample.

V loses 5 bases, J loses 5 bases, and the germline ends lie 10 bases apart. Including cysteine and phenylalanine, the CDR3 has 13 amino acids. Just the 39-base CDR3 DNA is kept, in frame starting at base 1. At one collaborating source in Seattle, patients were enrolled during active infection and were followed longitudinally through the course of disease. Collaborating institutions collected whole blood in K2EDTA tubes following their own protocols. For TCRbeta analysis, collaborator samples were shipped as frozen whole blood, as isolated PBMCs, or as DNA extracted from either sample type. This receptor was taken from a man aged 50 or older with COVID-19, enrolled during active disease. The V and J segments used are TRBV12-3 or TRBV12-4 and TRBJ1-5; tentative D gene TRBD1, with 5 bases matching. Sequencing input: peripheral blood. CDR3 reads: CASSQKTDQPQHF. The DNA reads TGTGCCAGCAGTCAGAAGACAGATCAGCCCCAGCATTTT.